A single sample is the source of the 21 T cell receptor beta chains below, sequenced in a study of CD8 T cells in ankylosing spondylitis. TCRdb ran MiXCR on the 5' RACE reads and lists one entry per CDR3 protein. The table includes roughly 230,000 distinct CDR3 sequences, over 15% detected once. The specimen was blood, either unsorted or a sorted T cell fraction (not recorded which). These receptor sequences come from a male donor with ankylosing spondylitis or in good health (not recorded which).

This clonotype was counted only a few times. This chain joins TRBV6-5 and TRBJ2-3; D is perhaps TRBD2 (6 bases). Germline V gene sequence: CDR1 MNHEY, CDR2 SVGAGI. V dropped 6 bases and J dropped 0 bases, with 16 bases sitting between them. The CDR3 runs 16 residues. The CDR3: CASRSGETSSTDTQYF. DNA of the CDR3: TGTGCCAGCAGATCGGGAGAAACGTCTAGCACAGATACGCAGTATTTT.

This clonotype was picked up a small number of times. This chain joins TRBV6-5 and TRBJ2-1; D gene uncertain. This CDR3 has 14 residues. Germline assignment: CDR1 MNHEY and CDR2 SVGAGI. V lost 4 bases and J lost 6, with 13 bases in between. In nucleotides, the CDR3 is TGTGCCAGCAGTTCCTTCGACTTTCTCAATGAGCAGTTCTTC. Its translation is CASSSFDFLNEQFF.

This clonotype was counted only a few times. V gene TRBV28 combines with J gene TRBJ2-7; D may be TRBD1 (6 bases). Germline V gene sequence: CDR1 MDHEN, CDR2 SYDVKM. Trimming shortened V by 6 bases and J by 4 bases, and 10 bases separated the two germline ends. This CDR3 comprises 12 residues. As DNA, the CDR3 is TGTGCCAGCAGCAGGGGCTTATACGAGCAGTACTTC. Translation gives CASSRGLYEQYF.

This clonotype was observed a handful of times. The gene calls are TRBV4-1 and TRBJ2-7; 9 nucleotides align to TRBD2. Germline V CDR1 and CDR2: MGHRA, YSYEKL. J gave up 6 bases and V 0 bases, and 9 bases lay outside the gene matches. The CDR3 is made up of 16 amino acids. The CDR3 bases are TGCGCCAGCAGCCAAGATCGGCTAGCGGGAACCCTCGAGCAGTACTTC. It codes for CASSQDRLAGTLEQYF.

The chain carries TRBV2 and TRBJ2-4; TRBD2 aligns across 9 bases. The CDR3 spans 14 residues. Trimming removed 7 bases from V and 2 bases from J; junction bases left unmatched: 3. Germline V gene data show CDR1 as SNHLY and CDR2 as FYNNEI. The CDR3 region has the DNA TGTGCCAGCAAATCTAGCGGGACCAAAAACATTCAGTACTTC. This translates into CASKSSGTKNIQYF.

A few counts support this clonotype. The rearrangement links TRBV7-3 to TRBJ2-5, with a weak D call TRBD2 (5 bases). CDR1 and CDR2 from the germline V gene are SGHTA and FQGTGA. Trimming shortened V by 5 bases and J by 6 bases, and 13 bases separated the two germline ends. This CDR3 is built from 13 residues. The CDR3 DNA reads TGTGCCAGCAGCCCTGGTGGCGGGCAGACCCAGTACTTC. This translates into CASSPGGGQTQYF.

The CDR3 region is CASSLAGSNQPQHF. CDR3 sequence (DNA): TGTGCCAGCAGCTTAGCTGGCAGCAATCAGCCCCAGCATTTT. This chain joins TRBV7-9 and TRBJ1-5; D gene uncertain. CDR1 is SEHNR and CDR2 is FQNEAQ in the germline V gene (reference sequence). This CDR3 region has 14 residues. Trimming removed 0 bases at V and 1 base at J, with 4 bases between.

The chain is built from TRBV28 and TRBJ2-2; 9 bases line up with TRBD2. This CDR3 comprises 16 residues. The germline V gene encodes CDR1 MDHEN and CDR2 SYDVKM. V shed 2 bases and J 2 bases; nucleotides not matched to a gene: 3. The chain's CDR3 is CASSLSSGSNTGELFF. Written as DNA, the CDR3 is TGTGCCAGCAGTTTAAGTAGCGGGAGTAACACCGGGGAGCTGTTTTTT.

The gene calls are TRBV9 and TRBJ2-1; the D gene is possibly TRBD2 (6 bases). V was trimmed by 0 bases and J by 6 bases, leaving 13 bases between them. This CDR3 spans 15 amino acids. Per germline, CDR1 SGDLS and CDR2 YYNGEE. The CDR3 protein is CASSVDGGAPNEQFF. The CDR3 bases are TGTGCCAGCAGCGTAGACGGAGGGGCCCCCAATGAGCAGTTCTTC.

CDR3 sequence (DNA): TGTGCCAGCAGCTTTTCCGTGACAGGGGGGACAGATACGCAGTATTTT. It encodes CASSFSVTGGTDTQYF. This rearrangement joins TRBV5-6 to TRBJ2-3; 9 bases line up with TRBD1. CDR1 is SGHDT, CDR2 YYEEEE, per germline. The CDR3 loop spans 16 amino acids. V was clipped by 2 bases and J by 3 bases; unmatched bases: 7.

This clonotype turned up a few times. The chain has TRBV29-1 and TRBJ2-7; D uncertain. The CDR3 contains 13 residues. Germline CDR1 and CDR2: SQVTM and ANQGSEA. V lost 2 bases, J lost 0 bases, and 8 bases lay in between. Here the CDR3 reads CSVETGNSYEQYF. CDR3 DNA sequence: TGCAGCGTTGAAACTGGTAACTCCTACGAGCAGTACTTC.

This chain connects TRBV12-5 to TRBJ2-5, with unresolved D. V was pared by 1 base and J by 5 bases, with 11 bases between. The CDR3 has 14 residues. Germline V gives CDR1 LGHNT, CDR2 FRNRAP. The CDR3 coding sequence is TGTGCTAGTGGTTTGGGCCCGAAGTGGGAGACCCAGTACTTC. It yields the protein CASGLGPKWETQYF. The variable domain in full, with the rest retrieved from reference TRBV12-5 and TRBJ2-5, is DARVTQTPRHKVTEMGQEVTMRCQPILGHNTVFWYRQTMMQGLELLAYFRNRAPLDDSGMPKDRFSAEMPDATLATLKIQPSEPRDSAVYFCASGLGPKWETQYFGPGTRLLVL.

The chain recombines TRBV27 with TRBJ2-1; D gene uncertain. This CDR3 has 12 residues. V was clipped by 3 bases and J by 9 bases, with 9 bases between them. Germline loops: CDR1 MNHEY, CDR2 SMNVEV (reference sequence). The CDR3, as DNA: TGTGCCAGCAGTTTGAGTAGTGGTGAGCAGTTCTTC. It yields the protein CASSLSSGEQFF.

This clonotype was recorded a few times. The J gene is TRBJ1-1, the V gene TRBV9, with 7 bases lining up with TRBD1. The CDR3 spans 14 residues. The J segment lost 5 bases and the V segment lost 3 bases, leaving 7 bases of the junction unmatched. Germline V gene sequence: CDR1 SGDLS, CDR2 YYNGEE. The CDR3 sequence: CASSAGGLGTEAFF. As DNA, the CDR3 is TGTGCCAGCAGCGCAGGGGGGTTGGGGACTGAAGCTTTCTTT.

This clonotype showed up many times. J is TRBJ2-1 and V is TRBV27; 7 bases are a match to TRBD2. The CDR3 is 15 amino acids. The germline V gene has CDR1 MNHEY and CDR2 SMNVEV (reference sequence). V lost 2 bases, J lost 3 bases, and 4 bases stayed unmatched. CDR3 nucleotides: TGTGCCAGCAGTTTAATTCGGGAGGTCTACAATGAGCAGTTCTTC. Amino acids: CASSLIREVYNEQFF.

CDR3 nucleotide sequence: TGCGCCAGCAGCTTGGAAGGAGGTGGTTTGGATACGCAGTATTTT. As protein: CASSLEGGGLDTQYF. This chain uses TRBV5-1 with TRBJ2-3, with D possibly being TRBD2 (5 bases). Trimming cost V 0 bases and J 6 bases, with 14 bases left between them. CDR3 size: 15 residues. The V gene's germline CDR1 is SGHRS and CDR2 YFSETQ.

The rearrangement uses TRBV27 and TRBJ1-5; 7 bases match TRBD1. The V and J ends lost 8 bases and 9 bases, in that order; junction bases with no gene match: 13. CDR3 length equals 14 residues. Germline V CDR1 and CDR2: MNHEY, SMNVEV (reference sequence). CDR3 amino acids: CASYPAGGGWPQHF. CDR3 nucleotides: TGTGCCAGCTACCCGGCAGGGGGGGGTTGGCCCCAGCATTTT.

The sample holds many counts of this clonotype. The chain couples TRBV2 to TRBJ2-3, with a tentative D call TRBD1 (6 bases). The CDR3 contains 15 residues. Germline V gives CDR1 SNHLY, CDR2 FYNNEI. Trimming took 5 bases from V and 0 from J, leaving 12 bases between them. In nucleotides, the CDR3 is TGTGCCAGCAGTTCCGGGACACCGAGCACAGATACGCAGTATTTT. This encodes CASSSGTPSTDTQYF.

The CDR3 sequence: CASSSTSLGFETQYF. Written as DNA, the CDR3 is TGTGCCAGCAGTTCCACGTCCCTGGGTTTTGAGACCCAGTACTTC. The gene calls are TRBV6-5 and TRBJ2-5; D is uncertain. V was shortened by 4 bases and J by 5 bases, with 17 bases between the two germline ends. The CDR3 runs 15 residues. CDR1 is MNHEY, CDR2 SVGAGI, per germline.

The chain has TRBV7-6 and TRBJ2-7, with D perhaps TRBD2 (6 bases). CDR1 and CDR2 from the germline V gene are SGHVS and FNYEAQ. V gave up 3 bases and J gave up 2 bases, with 14 bases separating them. The CDR3 has 15 residues. CDR3 DNA: TGTGCCAGCAGCTTGGAGGGAAGGCGGGCCTACGAGCAGTACTTC. Protein product: CASSLEGRRAYEQYF.

This clonotype has at least ten counts. V gene TRBV29-1 combines with J gene TRBJ1-3; D gene uncertain. Deletions cut 0 bases from V and 1 base from J, with 13 bases between. This CDR3 is built from 16 residues. Germline CDR1 is SQVTM and CDR2 is ANQGSEA. The CDR3 DNA reads as TGCAGCGTTGAAGATTTTGGGGAGCGATCTGGAAACACCATATATTTT. This translates into CSVEDFGERSGNTIYF.